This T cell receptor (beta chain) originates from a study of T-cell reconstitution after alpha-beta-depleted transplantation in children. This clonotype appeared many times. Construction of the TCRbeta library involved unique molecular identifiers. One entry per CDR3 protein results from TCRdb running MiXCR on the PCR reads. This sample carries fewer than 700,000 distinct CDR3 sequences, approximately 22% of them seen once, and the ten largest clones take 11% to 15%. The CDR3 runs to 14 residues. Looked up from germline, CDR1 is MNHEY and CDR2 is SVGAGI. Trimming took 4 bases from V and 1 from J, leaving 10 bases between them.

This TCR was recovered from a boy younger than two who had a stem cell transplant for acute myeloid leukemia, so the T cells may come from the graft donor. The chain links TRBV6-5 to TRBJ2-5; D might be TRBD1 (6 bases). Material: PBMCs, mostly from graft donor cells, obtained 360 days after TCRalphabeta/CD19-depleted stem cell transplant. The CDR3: CASSLQGFQETQYF. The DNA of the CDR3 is TGTGCCAGCAGTTTACAGGGATTCCAAGAGACCCAGTACTTC.